This entry lists 22 T cell receptor beta chains sequenced from one sample in a study of PD-1 blockade in classical Hodgkin lymphoma. Each patient's relapse followed autologous stem cell transplantation, and brentuximab vedotin exposure varied. Sequencing was performed with immunoSEQ multiplex PCR; in TCRdb, only in-frame clones are kept and a portion is missing. This table holds 30,000 to 40,000 clones, less than 80% found once. This specimen consisted of peripheral blood mononuclear cells (PBMCs), obtained at baseline. The receptors here all came from a human donor with classical Hodgkin lymphoma.

J is TRBJ1-3 and V is TRBV7-6; D is undetermined. The CDR3 covers 16 residues. Trimming cost V 5 bases and J 0 bases, with 14 bases left between them. The germline V gene encodes CDR1 SGHVS and CDR2 FNYEAQ. CDR3 DNA sequence: TGTGCCAGCAGCCGTGACATCCTCCTCTCTGGAAACACCATATATTTT. Its translation is CASSRDILLSGNTIYF.

The chain links TRBV6-4 to TRBJ2-7; 8 positions match TRBD2. The germline V gene has CDR1 MRHNA and CDR2 SNTAGT. This CDR3 spans 15 amino acids. Germline trimming cut 0 bases from V and 4 bases from J; bases unmatched to any gene: 5. In nucleotides, the CDR3 is TGTGCCAGCAGTGACTCTACGGGAGGGCCTTACGAGCAGTACTTC. It translates to CASSDSTGGPYEQYF.

The V call is TRBV7-9, the J call TRBJ2-7; D is perhaps TRBD1 (5 bases). The CDR3 length is 14 residues. CDR1 and CDR2 from the germline V gene are SEHNR and FQNEAQ (reference sequence). V was cut by 5 bases and J by 0 bases, with 11 bases left in between. CDR3 sequence: CASSDRSSSYEQYF. The CDR3 DNA reads TGTGCCAGCAGCGACAGATCGAGCTCCTACGAGCAGTACTTC.

The chain combines TRBV4-1 with TRBJ2-1, with a tentative D call TRBD1 (6 bases). The CDR3 loop spans 17 amino acids. The V gene lost 1 base and the J gene lost 3 bases, with 16 bases spanning the gap. Germline CDR1 is MGHRA and CDR2 is YSYEKL. CDR3 DNA sequence: TGCGCCAGCAGCCAAGGTGCAGGGGCGTTATACTACAATGAGCAGTTCTTC. Its translation: CASSQGAGALYYNEQFF.

The V call is TRBV7-9, the J call TRBJ1-2; 7 nucleotides align to TRBD1. The V segment lost 0 bases and the J segment 8 bases; nucleotides outside the gene matches: 9. Germline loops: CDR1 SEHNR, CDR2 FQNEAQ (reference sequence). This CDR3 has 15 residues. CDR3 sequence: CASSLATRQGGGYTF. CDR3 nucleotide sequence: TGTGCCAGCAGCTTAGCGACCCGACAGGGTGGCGGCTACACCTTC.

The V call is TRBV5-5, the J call TRBJ2-3; tentatively, D is TRBD1 (6 bases). The CDR3 has 15 amino acids. V lost 0 bases and J lost 2, with 10 bases in between. Germline values: CDR1 SGHKS, CDR2 YYEKEE (reference sequence). The CDR3, as DNA: TGTGCCAGCAGCTTGGAGGGACACCACACAGATACGCAGTATTTT. It codes for CASSLEGHHTDTQYF.

The rearrangement uses TRBV19 and TRBJ1-5; a possible D gene is TRBD1 (5 bases). CDR3 length: 15 residues. With 3 bases removed from V and 3 bases from J, the gap between germline ends came to 12 bases. Germline V gene sequence: CDR1 LNHDA, CDR2 SQIVND (reference sequence). In DNA, the CDR3 is TGTGCCAGTAGTATCCCTAGACAGTACAATCAGCCCCAGCATTTT. Protein product: CASSIPRQYNQPQHF.

The V and J genes are TRBV14 and TRBJ2-5; D is unclear. V lost 4 bases and J lost 5, with 11 bases in between. CDR3 length: 13 amino acids. Looked up from germline, CDR1 is SGHDN and CDR2 is FVKESK. The CDR3 coding sequence is TGTGCCAGCAGCCCAGGAATGTGGGAGACCCAGTACTTC. Amino acids: CASSPGMWETQYF. The variable domain in full, with the rest retrieved from reference TRBV14 and TRBJ2-5, is EAGVTQFPSHSVIEKGQTVTLRCDPISGHDNLYWYRRVMGKEIKFLLHFVKESKQDESGMPNNRFLAERTGGTYSTLKVQPAELEDSGVYFCASSPGMWETQYFGPGTRLLVL.

This chain links TRBV19 with TRBJ2-7; 9 bases map to TRBD1. From germline, CDR1 is LNHDA and CDR2 SQIVND (reference sequence). The V and J ends lost 2 bases and 0 bases, in that order; junction bases with no gene match: 8. The CDR3 length is 17 residues. The CDR3 nucleotides are TGTGCCAGTAGTATAACAGGGGGCCCTTACAGCTCCTACGAGCAGTACTTC. Its protein is CASSITGGPYSSYEQYF.

The CDR3 nucleotides are TGCGCCAGCACCTCGGCCCAGGGCCCGGGCGATGAGCAGTTCTTC. Its translation: CASTSAQGPGDEQFF. The gene calls are TRBV5-1 and TRBJ2-1, with D perhaps matching TRBD1 (5 bases). The V gene's germline CDR1 is SGHRS and CDR2 YFSETQ. The CDR3 is 15 amino acids. Trimming took 6 bases from V and 8 from J, leaving 21 bases between them.

The chain joins TRBV11-2 to TRBJ1-2, with 7 bases aligning to TRBD1. J gave up 6 bases and V 5 bases, and 15 bases lay outside the gene matches. Germline values: CDR1 SGHAT, CDR2 FQNNGV. CDR3 length: 16 amino acids. The CDR3 region is CASSTRDPGTDDGYTF. In DNA, the CDR3 is TGTGCCAGCAGCACTAGAGACCCGGGGACAGATGATGGCTACACCTTC.

The J gene is TRBJ2-7, the V gene TRBV11-2, with 8 bases lining up with TRBD1. The germline V gene has CDR1 SGHAT and CDR2 FQNNGV. V gave up 1 base and J gave up 4 bases; unmatched junction bases: 6. The CDR3 extends over 15 amino acids. The CDR3 DNA reads TGTGCCAGCAGCTTAGGGACAGGGAGTCAATACGAGCAGTACTTC. Residues: CASSLGTGSQYEQYF.

The chain joins TRBV4-1 to TRBJ1-1; D remains ambiguous. Deletions cut 1 base from V and 4 bases from J, with 10 bases between. The CDR3 consists of 14 residues. Per germline, CDR1 MGHRA and CDR2 YSYEKL. CDR3 amino acids: CASSQVGWVTEAFF. DNA for the CDR3: TGCGCCAGCAGCCAAGTCGGGTGGGTCACTGAAGCTTTCTTT.

The genes are TRBV6-1 and TRBJ1-4; 7 nucleotides align to TRBD1. Unmatched junction bases numbered 7, after V lost 4 bases and J lost 5 bases. Germline V gives CDR1 MNHNS, CDR2 SASEGT. The CDR3 loop spans 15 amino acids. The CDR3, as DNA: TGTGCCAGCAGTGCAACCGGGACAGCAAATGAAAAACTGTTTTTT. This translates into CASSATGTANEKLFF.

V usage is TRBV25-1 and J usage is TRBJ1-1; no definite D call. V was pared by 9 bases and J by 0 bases, with 11 bases between. Germline lookup yields CDR1 MGHDK and CDR2 SYGVNS. The CDR3 has 13 amino acids. The CDR3 region has the DNA TGTGCCAGTACTATTTCAGTGAACACTGAAGCTTTCTTT. Residues: CASTISVNTEAFF.

The chain combines TRBV19 with TRBJ2-2, with D unresolved. The CDR3 spans 14 residues. Per the germline V gene, CDR1 is LNHDA and CDR2 is SQIVND (reference sequence). V lost 4 bases, J lost 3 bases, and 9 bases lay in between. CDR3 residues: CASSTGPDTGELFF. CDR3 nucleotides: TGTGCCAGTAGTACAGGACCGGACACCGGGGAGCTGTTTTTT. Supplemented by reference TRBV19 and TRBJ2-2, the full variable domain reads DGGITQSPKYLFRKEGQNVTLSCEQNLNHDAMYWYRQDPGQGLRLIYYSQIVNDFQKGDIAEGYSVSREKKESFPLTVTSAQKNPTAFYLCASSTGPDTGELFFGEGSRLTVL.

This clone was counted a few times. This chain joins TRBV7-8 and TRBJ2-7; D uncertain. This CDR3 contains 14 residues. Germline V CDR1 and CDR2: SGHVS, FQNEAQ. V lost 0 bases and J 5 bases, leaving 11 bases between the germline ends. CDR3 residues: CASSLAGSYNEQYF. For the CDR3, the DNA is TGTGCCAGCAGCTTAGCTGGCTCCTATAACGAGCAGTACTTC. Based on the CDR3 plus reference TRBV7-8 and TRBJ2-7, the full variable domain is GAGVSQSPRYKVAKRGQDVALRCDPISGHVSLFWYQQALGQGPEFLTYFQNEAQLDKSGLPSDRFFAERPEGSVSTLKIQRTQQEDSAVYLCASSLAGSYNEQYFGPGTRLTVT.

The chain combines TRBV27 with TRBJ1-3, with no clear D. This CDR3 region has 14 residues. V gave up 0 bases and J gave up 2 bases, with 5 bases separating them. Germline CDR1 and CDR2: MNHEY and SMNVEV (reference sequence). The CDR3 sequence: CASSLSGTGNTIYF. CDR3 coding DNA: TGTGCCAGCAGTTTATCAGGGACTGGAAACACCATATATTTT.

The V and J genes are TRBV5-1 and TRBJ2-7, with 8 bases identical to TRBD2. The CDR3 runs to 15 residues. Germline V lookup: CDR1 SGHRS, CDR2 YFSETQ. The ends lost 3 bases at V and 5 bases at J; junction bases unmatched: 10. The CDR3 protein is CASSSGLVSIHEQYF. DNA of the CDR3: TGCGCCAGCAGCTCGGGACTAGTTTCGATCCACGAGCAGTACTTC.

The genes are TRBV6-5 and TRBJ2-7, with D possibly matching TRBD1 (5 bases). V was trimmed by 6 bases and J by 2 bases, leaving 8 bases between them. CDR3 length equals 12 residues. Per germline, CDR1 MNHEY and CDR2 SVGAGI. The CDR3 region has the DNA TGTGCCAGCAGCACGGACACCTACGAGCAGTACTTC. This gives the protein CASSTDTYEQYF.

This rearrangement joins TRBV11-3 to TRBJ2-3; 9 bases line up with TRBD2. The CDR3 has 15 residues. Germline V gene sequence: CDR1 SGHNT, CDR2 YENEEA. V shed 4 bases and J 4 bases; nucleotides not matched to a gene: 6. This chain's CDR3 is CASSSNSGSSDTQYF. The DNA of the CDR3 is TGTGCCAGCAGCTCCAATAGCGGGAGCTCAGATACGCAGTATTTT.

V is TRBV7-3 and J is TRBJ2-1; D gene unclear. The CDR3 contains 14 residues. Looked up from germline, CDR1 is SGHTA and CDR2 is FQGTGA. Trimming took 4 bases from V and 10 from J, leaving 17 bases between them. The CDR3 loop is CASSSNSDASEQFF. DNA for the CDR3: TGTGCCAGCAGCTCAAACTCCGACGCCTCCGAGCAGTTCTTC.